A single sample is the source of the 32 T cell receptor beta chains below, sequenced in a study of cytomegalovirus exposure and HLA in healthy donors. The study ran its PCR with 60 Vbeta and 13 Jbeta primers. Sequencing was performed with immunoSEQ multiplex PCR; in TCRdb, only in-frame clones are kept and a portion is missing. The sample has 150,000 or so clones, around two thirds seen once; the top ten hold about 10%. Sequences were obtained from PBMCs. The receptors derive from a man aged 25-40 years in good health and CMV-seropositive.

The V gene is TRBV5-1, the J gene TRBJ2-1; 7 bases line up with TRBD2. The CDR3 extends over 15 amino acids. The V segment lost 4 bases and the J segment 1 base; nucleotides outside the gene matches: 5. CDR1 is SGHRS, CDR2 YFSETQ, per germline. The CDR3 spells CASSVRDYSYNEQFF. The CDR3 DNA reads TGCGCCAGCAGCGTCCGGGACTATTCCTACAATGAGCAGTTCTTC.

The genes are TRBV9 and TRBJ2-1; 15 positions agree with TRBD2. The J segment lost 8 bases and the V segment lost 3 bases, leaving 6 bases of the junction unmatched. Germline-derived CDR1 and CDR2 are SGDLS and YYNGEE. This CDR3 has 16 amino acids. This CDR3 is CASSDGLAGGRDEQFF. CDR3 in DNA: TGTGCCAGCAGCGATGGACTAGCGGGAGGGAGGGATGAGCAGTTCTTC.

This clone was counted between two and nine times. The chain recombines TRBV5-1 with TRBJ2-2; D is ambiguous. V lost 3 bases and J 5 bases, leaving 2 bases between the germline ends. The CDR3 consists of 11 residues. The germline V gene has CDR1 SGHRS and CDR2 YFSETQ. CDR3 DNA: TGCGCCAGCAGCTCTACCGGGGAGCTGTTTTTT. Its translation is CASSSTGELFF.

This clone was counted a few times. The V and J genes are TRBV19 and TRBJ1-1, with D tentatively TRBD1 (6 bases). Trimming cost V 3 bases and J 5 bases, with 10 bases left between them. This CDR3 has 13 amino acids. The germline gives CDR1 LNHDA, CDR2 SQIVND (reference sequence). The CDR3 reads CASSISGVTEAFF. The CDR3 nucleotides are TGTGCCAGTAGTATTTCAGGGGTAACTGAAGCTTTCTTT.

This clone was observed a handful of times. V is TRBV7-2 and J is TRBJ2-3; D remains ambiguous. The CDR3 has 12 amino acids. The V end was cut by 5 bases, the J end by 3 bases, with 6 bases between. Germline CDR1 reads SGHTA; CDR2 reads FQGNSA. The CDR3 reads CASSVRTDTQYF. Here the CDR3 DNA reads TGTGCCAGCAGCGTACGGACAGATACGCAGTATTTT.

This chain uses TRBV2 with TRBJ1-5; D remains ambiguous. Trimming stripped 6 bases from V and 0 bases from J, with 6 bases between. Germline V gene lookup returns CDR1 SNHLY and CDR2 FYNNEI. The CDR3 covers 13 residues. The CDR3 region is CASSTSSNQPQHF. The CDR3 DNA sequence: TGTGCCAGCAGCACCAGTAGCAATCAGCCCCAGCATTTT.

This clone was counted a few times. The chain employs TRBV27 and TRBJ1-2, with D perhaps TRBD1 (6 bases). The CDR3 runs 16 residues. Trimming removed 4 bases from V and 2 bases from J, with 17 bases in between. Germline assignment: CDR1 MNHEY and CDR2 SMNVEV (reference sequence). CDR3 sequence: CASSSTGQSRNYGYTF. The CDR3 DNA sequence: TGTGCCAGCAGTTCAACCGGACAGAGTAGAAACTATGGCTACACCTTC.

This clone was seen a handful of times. The CDR3 DNA sequence: TGTGCCAGCAGTCCTCTAATGAACACTGAAGCTTTCTTT. Its translation is CASSPLMNTEAFF. The rearrangement uses TRBV6-5 and TRBJ1-1; D gene uncertain. The CDR3 runs 13 residues. V shed 5 bases and J shed 0 bases, with 7 bases lying between them. Looked up from germline, CDR1 is MNHEY and CDR2 is SVGAGI.

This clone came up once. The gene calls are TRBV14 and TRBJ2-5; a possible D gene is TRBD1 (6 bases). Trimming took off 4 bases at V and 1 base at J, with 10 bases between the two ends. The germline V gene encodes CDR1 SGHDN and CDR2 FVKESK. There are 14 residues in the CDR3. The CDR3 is CASSPLGAQETQYF. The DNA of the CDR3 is TGTGCCAGCAGCCCTCTGGGGGCCCAAGAGACCCAGTACTTC. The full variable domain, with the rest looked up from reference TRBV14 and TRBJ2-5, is EAGVTQFPSHSVIEKGQTVTLRCDPISGHDNLYWYRRVMGKEIKFLLHFVKESKQDESGMPNNRFLAERTGGTYSTLKVQPAELEDSGVYFCASSPLGAQETQYFGPGTRLLVL.

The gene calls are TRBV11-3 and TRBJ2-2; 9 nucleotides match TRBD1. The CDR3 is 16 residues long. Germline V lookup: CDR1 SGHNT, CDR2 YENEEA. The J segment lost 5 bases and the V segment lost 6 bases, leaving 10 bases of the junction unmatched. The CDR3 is CASSSSQGALTGELFF. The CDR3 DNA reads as TGTGCCAGCAGTTCATCACAGGGGGCGCTTACCGGGGAGCTGTTTTTT. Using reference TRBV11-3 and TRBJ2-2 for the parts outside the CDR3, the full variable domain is EAGVVQSPRYKIIEKKQPVAFWCNPISGHNTLYWYLQNLGQGPELLIRYENEEAVDDSQLPKDRFSAERLKGVDSTLKIQPAELGDSAVYLCASSSSQGALTGELFFGEGSRLTVL.

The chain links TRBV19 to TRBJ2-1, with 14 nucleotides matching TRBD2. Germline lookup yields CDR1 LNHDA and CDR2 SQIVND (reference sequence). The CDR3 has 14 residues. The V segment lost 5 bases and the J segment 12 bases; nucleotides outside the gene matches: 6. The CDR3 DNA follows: TGTGCCAGTAGTCCGGGACTAGCGGGAGAGGGGCAGTTCTTC. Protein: CASSPGLAGEGQFF.

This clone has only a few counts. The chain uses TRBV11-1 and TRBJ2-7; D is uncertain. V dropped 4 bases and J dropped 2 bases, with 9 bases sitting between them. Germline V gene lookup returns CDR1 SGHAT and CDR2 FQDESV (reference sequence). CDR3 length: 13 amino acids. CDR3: CASSSEAAYEQYF. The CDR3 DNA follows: TGTGCCAGCAGCTCAGAGGCCGCCTACGAGCAGTACTTC.

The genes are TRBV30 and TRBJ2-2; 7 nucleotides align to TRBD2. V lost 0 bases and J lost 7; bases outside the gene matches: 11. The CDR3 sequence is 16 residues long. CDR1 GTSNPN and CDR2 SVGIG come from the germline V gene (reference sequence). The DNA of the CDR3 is TGTGCCTGGAGTGTACTAGGGCGGGAGATGGTCGGGGAGCTGTTTTTT. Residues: CAWSVLGREMVGELFF. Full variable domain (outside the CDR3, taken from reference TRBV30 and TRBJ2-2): SQTIHQWPATLVQPVGSPLSLECTVEGTSNPNLYWYRQAAGRGLQLLFYSVGIGQISSEVPQNLSASRPQDRQFILSSKKLLLSDSGFYLCAWSVLGREMVGELFFGEGSRLTVL.

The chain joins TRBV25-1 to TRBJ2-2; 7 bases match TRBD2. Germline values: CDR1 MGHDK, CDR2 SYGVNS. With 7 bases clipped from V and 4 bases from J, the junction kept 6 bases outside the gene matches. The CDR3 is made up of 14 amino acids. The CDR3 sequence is CASKAGVRTGELFF. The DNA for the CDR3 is TGTGCCAGCAAGGCGGGAGTACGCACCGGGGAGCTGTTTTTT.

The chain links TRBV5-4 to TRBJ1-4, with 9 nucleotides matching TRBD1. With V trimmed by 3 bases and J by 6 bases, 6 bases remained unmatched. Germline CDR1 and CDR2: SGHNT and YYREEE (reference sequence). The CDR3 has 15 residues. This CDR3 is CASSSPGQGHEKLFF. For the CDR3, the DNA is TGTGCCAGCAGCTCGCCGGGACAGGGACATGAAAAACTGTTTTTT. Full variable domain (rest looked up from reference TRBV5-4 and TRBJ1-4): ETGVTQSPTHLIKTRGQQVTLRCSSQSGHNTVSWYQQALGQGPQFIFQYYREEENGRGNFPPRFSGLQFPNYSSELNVNALELDDSALYLCASSSPGQGHEKLFFGSGTQLSVL.

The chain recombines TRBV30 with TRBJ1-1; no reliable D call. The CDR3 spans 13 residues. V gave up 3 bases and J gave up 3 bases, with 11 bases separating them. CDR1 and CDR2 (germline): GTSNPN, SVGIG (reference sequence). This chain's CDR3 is CAWRTTLHTEAFF. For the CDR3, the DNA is TGTGCCTGGAGGACTACACTACACACTGAAGCTTTCTTT. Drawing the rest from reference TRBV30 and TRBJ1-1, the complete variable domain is SQTIHQWPATLVQPVGSPLSLECTVEGTSNPNLYWYRQAAGRGLQLLFYSVGIGQISSEVPQNLSASRPQDRQFILSSKKLLLSDSGFYLCAWRTTLHTEAFFGQGTRLTVV.

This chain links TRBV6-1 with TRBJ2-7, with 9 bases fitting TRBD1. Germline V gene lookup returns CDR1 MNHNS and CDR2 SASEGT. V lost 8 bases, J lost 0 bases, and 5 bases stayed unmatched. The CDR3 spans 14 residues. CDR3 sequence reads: CASPPGQGSYEQYF. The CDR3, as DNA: TGTGCCAGCCCGCCGGGACAGGGCTCCTACGAGCAGTACTTC.

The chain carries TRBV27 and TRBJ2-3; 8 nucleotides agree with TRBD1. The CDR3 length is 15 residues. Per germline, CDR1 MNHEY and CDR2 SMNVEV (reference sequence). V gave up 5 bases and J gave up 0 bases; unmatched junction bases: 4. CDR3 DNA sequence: TGTGCCAGCAGTGGGGACAGGATTAGCACAGATACGCAGTATTTT. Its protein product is CASSGDRISTDTQYF.

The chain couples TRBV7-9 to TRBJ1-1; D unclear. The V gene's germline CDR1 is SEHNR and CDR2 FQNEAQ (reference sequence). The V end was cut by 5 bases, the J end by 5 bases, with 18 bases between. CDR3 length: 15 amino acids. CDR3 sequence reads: CASSQGRGLRTEAFF. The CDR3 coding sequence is TGTGCCAGCAGCCAAGGACGGGGATTAAGGACTGAAGCTTTCTTT. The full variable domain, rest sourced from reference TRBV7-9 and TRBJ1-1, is DTGVSQNPRHKITKRGQNVTFRCDPISEHNRLYWYRQTLGQGPEFLTYFQNEAQLEKSRLLSDRFSAERPKGSFSTLEIQRTEQGDSAMYLCASSQGRGLRTEAFFGQGTRLTVV.

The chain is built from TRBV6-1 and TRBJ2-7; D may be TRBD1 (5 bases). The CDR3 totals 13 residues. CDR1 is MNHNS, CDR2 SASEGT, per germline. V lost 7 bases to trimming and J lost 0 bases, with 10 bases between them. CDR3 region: CASKSGPSYEQYF. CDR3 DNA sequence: TGTGCCAGCAAGTCAGGGCCCTCCTACGAGCAGTACTTC.

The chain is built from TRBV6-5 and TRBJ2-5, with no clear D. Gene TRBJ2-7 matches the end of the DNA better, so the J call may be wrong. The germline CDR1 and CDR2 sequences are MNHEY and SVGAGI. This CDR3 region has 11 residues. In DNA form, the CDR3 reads TGTGCCAGCAGTTCCTTGTCCGAGCAGTACTTC. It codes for CASSSLSEQYF.

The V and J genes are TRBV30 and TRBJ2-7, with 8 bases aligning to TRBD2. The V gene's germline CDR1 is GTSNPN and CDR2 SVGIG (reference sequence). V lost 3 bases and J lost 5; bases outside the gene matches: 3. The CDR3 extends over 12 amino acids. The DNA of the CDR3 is TGTGCCTGGAGGGCAGCGGGAGACGAGCAGTACTTC. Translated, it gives CAWRAAGDEQYF. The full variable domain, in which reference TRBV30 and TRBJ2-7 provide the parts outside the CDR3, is SQTIHQWPATLVQPVGSPLSLECTVEGTSNPNLYWYRQAAGRGLQLLFYSVGIGQISSEVPQNLSASRPQDRQFILSSKKLLLSDSGFYLCAWRAAGDEQYFGPGTRLTVT.

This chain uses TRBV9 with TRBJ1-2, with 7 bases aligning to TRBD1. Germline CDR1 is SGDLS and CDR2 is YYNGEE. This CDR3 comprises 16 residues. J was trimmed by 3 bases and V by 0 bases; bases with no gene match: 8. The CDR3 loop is CASSVGDRAAYYGYTF. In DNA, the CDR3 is TGTGCCAGCAGCGTAGGCGACAGGGCCGCCTACTATGGCTACACCTTC.

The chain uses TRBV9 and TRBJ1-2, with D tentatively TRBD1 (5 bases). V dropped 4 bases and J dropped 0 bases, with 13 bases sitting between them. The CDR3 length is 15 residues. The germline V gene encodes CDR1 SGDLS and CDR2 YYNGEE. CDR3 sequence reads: CASSPKTDSNYGYTF. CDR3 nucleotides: TGTGCCAGCAGCCCTAAGACAGATTCTAACTATGGCTACACCTTC.

In nucleotides, the CDR3 is TGTGCCTGGGGGGGACAGGGAGTTTTGCATGAGCAGTTCTTC. Residues: CAWGGQGVLHEQFF. This chain uses TRBV30 with TRBJ2-1; 9 bases fit TRBD1. The trim removed 5 bases at V and 8 bases at J, leaving 10 bases unmatched. The CDR3 is 14 residues long. CDR1 and CDR2 from the germline V gene are GTSNPN and SVGIG (reference sequence).

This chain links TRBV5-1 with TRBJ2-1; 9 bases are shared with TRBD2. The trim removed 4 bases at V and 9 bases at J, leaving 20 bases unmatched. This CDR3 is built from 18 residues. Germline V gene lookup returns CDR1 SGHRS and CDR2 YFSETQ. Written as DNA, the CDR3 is TGCGCCAGCAGCCAGGATAAAGGCCTAGCGGGGATACTGGGTGAGCAGTTCTTC. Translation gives CASSQDKGLAGILGEQFF.

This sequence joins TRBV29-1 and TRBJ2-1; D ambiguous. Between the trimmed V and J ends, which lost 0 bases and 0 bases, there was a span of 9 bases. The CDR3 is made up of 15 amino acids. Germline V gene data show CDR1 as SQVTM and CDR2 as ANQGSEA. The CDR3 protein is CSVEDDRSSYNEQFF. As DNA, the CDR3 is TGCAGCGTTGAAGATGACCGGAGCTCCTACAATGAGCAGTTCTTC.

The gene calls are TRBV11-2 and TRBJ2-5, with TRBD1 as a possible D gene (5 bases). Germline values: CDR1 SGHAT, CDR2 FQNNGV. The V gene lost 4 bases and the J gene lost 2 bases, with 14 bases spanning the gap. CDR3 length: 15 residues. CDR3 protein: CASSSYQGLQETQYF. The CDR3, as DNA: TGTGCCAGCAGCTCCTATCAGGGCCTACAAGAGACCCAGTACTTC.

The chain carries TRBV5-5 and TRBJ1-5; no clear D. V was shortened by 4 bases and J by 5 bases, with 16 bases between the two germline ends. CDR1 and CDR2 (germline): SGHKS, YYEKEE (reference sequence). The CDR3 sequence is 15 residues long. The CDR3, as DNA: TGTGCCAGCAGCCAGGCAGGTTTTTTGGATCAGCCCCAGCATTTT. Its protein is CASSQAGFLDQPQHF. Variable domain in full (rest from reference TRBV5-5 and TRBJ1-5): DAGVTQSPTHLIKTRGQQVTLRCSPISGHKSVSWYQQVLGQGPQFIFQYYEKEERGRGNFPDRFSARQFPNYSSELNVNALLLGDSALYLCASSQAGFLDQPQHFGDGTRLSIL.

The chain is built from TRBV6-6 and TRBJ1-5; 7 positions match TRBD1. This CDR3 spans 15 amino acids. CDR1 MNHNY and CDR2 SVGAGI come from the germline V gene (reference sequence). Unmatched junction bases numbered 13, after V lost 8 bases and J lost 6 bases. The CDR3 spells CASEGAAKGSQPQHF. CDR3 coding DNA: TGTGCCAGCGAGGGGGCAGCTAAGGGTTCTCAGCCCCAGCATTTT.

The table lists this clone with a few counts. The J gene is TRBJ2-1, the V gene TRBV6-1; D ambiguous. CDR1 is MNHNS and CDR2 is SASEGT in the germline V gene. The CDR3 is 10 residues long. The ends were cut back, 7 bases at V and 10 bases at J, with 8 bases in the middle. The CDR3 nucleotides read TGTGCCAGCAACTTCGGGGAGCAGTTCTTC. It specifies CASNFGEQFF.

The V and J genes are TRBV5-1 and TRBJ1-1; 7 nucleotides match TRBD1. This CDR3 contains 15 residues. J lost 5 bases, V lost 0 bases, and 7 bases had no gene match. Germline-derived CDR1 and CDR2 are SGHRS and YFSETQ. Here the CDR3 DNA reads TGCGCCAGCAGCTTGGGGTACAGGGGTCGGACTGAAGCTTTCTTT. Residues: CASSLGYRGRTEAFF.